This T cell receptor beta chain was captured in a study of blood T cell repertoires in COVID-19. Study-wide context: The cDNA or gDNA used as material had been derived from T cells, B-cell-depleted T cells, or PBMCs.

This CDR3 has 13 amino acids. CDR1 and CDR2 from the germline V gene are SGHVS and FQNEAQ. The V end was cut by 2 bases, the J end by 10 bases, with 12 bases between. This clone was found a few times. In the original analysis: Amplified reference gene primers provided the basis for estimating nucleated cell counts. The repertoire was sequenced with immunoSEQ multiplex PCR; TCRdb's copy has only in-frame clones and lacks some. V, J and clone size are those of that table, while D and trimming were read from the DNA. The sample lists fewer than 65,000 clones; roughly 85% were seen once. Sequencing was done on a sample of peripheral blood. The V call is TRBV7-8, the J call TRBJ2-1; D remains unclear. This receptor was taken from a human donor in a cohort sampled during active COVID-19. CDR3: CASSLSGLNEQFF. In nucleotides, the CDR3 is TGTGCCAGCAGCTTATCCGGGTTGAACGAGCAGTTCTTC. The variable domain in full, completed from reference TRBV7-8 and TRBJ2-1, reads GAGVSQSPRYKVAKRGQDVALRCDPISGHVSLFWYQQALGQGPEFLTYFQNEAQLDKSGLPSDRFFAERPEGSVSTLKIQRTQQEDSAVYLCASSLSGLNEQFFGPGTRLTVL.